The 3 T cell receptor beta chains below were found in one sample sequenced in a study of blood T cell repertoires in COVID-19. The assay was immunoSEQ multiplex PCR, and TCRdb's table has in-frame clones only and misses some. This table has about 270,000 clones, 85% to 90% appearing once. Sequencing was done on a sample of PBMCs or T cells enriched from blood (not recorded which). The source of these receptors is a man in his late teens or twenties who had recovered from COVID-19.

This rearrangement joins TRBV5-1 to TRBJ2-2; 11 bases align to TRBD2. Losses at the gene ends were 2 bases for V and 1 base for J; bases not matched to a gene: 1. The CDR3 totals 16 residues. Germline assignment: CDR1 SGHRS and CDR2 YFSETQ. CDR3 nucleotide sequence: TGCGCCAGCAGCTTTGGGACTAGCGGGAACACCGGGGAGCTGTTTTTT. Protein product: CASSFGTSGNTGELFF. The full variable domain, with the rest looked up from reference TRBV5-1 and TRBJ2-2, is KAGVTQTPRYLIKTRGQQVTLSCSPISGHRSVSWYQQTPGQGLQFLFEYFSETQRNKGNFPGRFSGRQFSNSRSEMNVSTLELGDSALYLCASSFGTSGNTGELFFGEGSRLTVL.

The CDR3 protein is CASSGGQGGTDTQYF. DNA of the CDR3: TGTGCCAGCAGTGGGGGACAGGGGGGCACAGATACGCAGTATTTT. This sequence joins TRBV2 and TRBJ2-3; 11 bases line up with TRBD1. Germline-derived CDR1 and CDR2 are SNHLY and FYNNEI. The CDR3 totals 15 residues. J lost 1 base, V lost 4 bases, and 1 base had no gene match.

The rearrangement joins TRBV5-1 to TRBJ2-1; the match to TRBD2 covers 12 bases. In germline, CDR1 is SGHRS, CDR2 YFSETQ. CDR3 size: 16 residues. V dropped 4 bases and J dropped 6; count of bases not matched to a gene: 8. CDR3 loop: CASSQSLAGGRNEQFF. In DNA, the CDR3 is TGCGCCAGCAGCCAGAGCCTAGCGGGAGGGCGCAATGAGCAGTTCTTC.